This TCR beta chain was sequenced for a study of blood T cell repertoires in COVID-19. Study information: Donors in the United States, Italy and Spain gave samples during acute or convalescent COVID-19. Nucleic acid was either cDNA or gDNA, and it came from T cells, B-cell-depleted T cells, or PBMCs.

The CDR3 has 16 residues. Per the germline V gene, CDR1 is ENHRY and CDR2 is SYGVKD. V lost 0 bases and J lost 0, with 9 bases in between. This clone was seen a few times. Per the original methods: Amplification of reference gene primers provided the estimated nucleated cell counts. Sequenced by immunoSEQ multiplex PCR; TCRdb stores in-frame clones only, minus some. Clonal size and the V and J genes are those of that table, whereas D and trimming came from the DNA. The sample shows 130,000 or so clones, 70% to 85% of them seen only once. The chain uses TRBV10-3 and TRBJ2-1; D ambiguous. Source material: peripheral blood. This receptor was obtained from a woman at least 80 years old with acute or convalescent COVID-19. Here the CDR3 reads CAISESPGVSYNEQFF. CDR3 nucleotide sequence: TGTGCCATCAGTGAGTCCCCAGGCGTCTCCTACAATGAGCAGTTCTTC.